This entry is about one T cell receptor beta chain. No antigen is known for it. The data belong to a study of cytomegalovirus exposure and HLA in healthy donors. Study-wide points: Researchers catalogued roughly 150 TCR beta chains as cytomegalovirus-associated. In a later analysis, at a false discovery rate of 0.05, 17,000 or so TCR beta sequences matched HLA alleles. TCR beta V segments were, for the most part, productive about 87% or about 30% of the time in an earlier analysis. Reports described diagnosis of cytomegalovirus status by the classifier as highly specific and sensitive.

Primers included in the PCR were 60 Vbeta and 13 Jbeta primers. Sequencing was performed with immunoSEQ multiplex PCR; in TCRdb, only in-frame clones are kept and a portion is missing. This sample carries some 170,000 clones, roughly 70% of them seen once, and the ten largest clones take 2.5% to 3%. CDR3 size: 15 residues. Trimming took 4 bases from V and 5 from J; bases not matched to a gene: 3. The V gene's germline CDR1 is SGHNT and CDR2 YYREEE (reference sequence). The chain couples TRBV5-4 to TRBJ2-1, with TRBD2 identical over 13 bases. Source material: PBMCs. The receptor comes from a woman in her forties or fifties in good health and CMV-seropositive. CDR3 region: CASSLTSGGNNEQFF. The CDR3 DNA sequence: TGTGCCAGCAGCCTGACTAGCGGGGGGAACAATGAGCAGTTCTTC.